One sample yielded the 16 T cell receptor beta chains listed below, sequenced in a study of shared clonotypes between healthy human individuals. This table comes from immunoSEQ multiplex PCR, and its TCRdb copy is limited to in-frame clones, with some not included. The sample yields millions of clones, roughly 93% seen once. The sample was naive CD4+ T cells from PBMCs. Subset meaning: CD45RA+ positively selected. These receptors originate from a man younger than 35 in good health. Some clones in this sample may be carry-over from other donors' samples.

The gene calls are TRBV28 and TRBJ1-1; TRBD1 might be the D (5 bases). The CDR3 covers 12 residues. CDR1 and CDR2 from the germline V gene are MDHEN and SYDVKM. Trimming stripped 2 bases from V and 7 bases from J, with 8 bases between. CDR3 bases: TGTGCCAGCAGTTTAGGGCAGGGTGAAGCTTTCTTT. Its protein is CASSLGQGEAFF.

The CDR3 region is CASSLGLAVDEQFF. The CDR3 DNA sequence: TGTGCCAGCAGCTTAGGGCTAGCGGTCGATGAGCAGTTCTTC. The chain has TRBV7-2 and TRBJ2-1; 7 bases align to TRBD2. There are 14 residues in the CDR3. The J segment lost 8 bases and the V segment lost 1 base, leaving 5 bases of the junction unmatched. Germline loops: CDR1 SGHTA, CDR2 FQGNSA.

The rearrangement joins TRBV5-6 to TRBJ2-1, with 8 bases fitting TRBD1. The length of the CDR3 is 16 residues. V lost 5 bases, J lost 2 bases, and 9 bases stayed unmatched. The germline CDR1 and CDR2 sequences are SGHDT and YYEEEE. The CDR3 protein is CASSRDRGRTYNEQFF. CDR3 nucleotides: TGTGCCAGCAGTCGAGACAGGGGTCGGACCTACAATGAGCAGTTCTTC.

The chain employs TRBV7-6 and TRBJ2-5; D could derive from TRBD1 or TRBD2 (5 bases each). The CDR3 spans 13 residues. The V and J ends lost 1 base and 4 bases respectively, with 7 bases between them. Germline V lookup: CDR1 SGHVS, CDR2 FNYEAQ. In DNA, the CDR3 is TGTGCCAGCAGCTTAGGGGACGGAGAGACCCAGTACTTC. This sequence encodes CASSLGDGETQYF.

The chain has TRBV2 and TRBJ1-1, with D uncertain. CDR1 SNHLY and CDR2 FYNNEI come from the germline V gene. CDR3 length: 12 amino acids. V lost 8 bases, J lost 1 base, and 8 bases lay in between. The CDR3 here is CASFGQNTEAFF. For the CDR3, the DNA is TGTGCCAGCTTCGGCCAGAACACTGAAGCTTTCTTT.

The rearrangement uses TRBV5-4 and TRBJ2-7; 7 bases fit TRBD2. CDR1 is SGHNT and CDR2 is YYREEE in the germline V gene (reference sequence). The J segment lost 5 bases and the V segment lost 0 bases, leaving 11 bases of the junction unmatched. The CDR3 is 16 amino acids. CDR3 region: CASSLAYASGRHEQYF. DNA of the CDR3: TGTGCCAGCAGCTTGGCCTACGCTAGCGGAAGGCACGAGCAGTACTTC.

The chain carries TRBV18 and TRBJ1-5; D remains ambiguous. CDR1 and CDR2 (germline): KGHSH, LQKENI. The CDR3 contains 16 residues. V lost 2 bases to trimming and J lost 3 bases, with 14 bases between them. The CDR3 region has the DNA TGTGCCAGCTCACCAATGATCTCCCCCCACAATCAGCCCCAGCATTTT. It specifies CASSPMISPHNQPQHF.

This clone has a single count. The chain couples TRBV7-6 to TRBJ2-1; TRBD1 matches 7 bases. The germline V gene encodes CDR1 SGHVS and CDR2 FNYEAQ. The CDR3 totals 15 residues. Unmatched junction bases numbered 4, after V lost 5 bases and J lost 0 bases. Here the CDR3 reads CASSTQGHSYNEQFF. The CDR3 region has the DNA TGTGCCAGCAGCACACAGGGGCACTCCTACAATGAGCAGTTCTTC. Full variable domain (missing parts from reference TRBV7-6 and TRBJ2-1): GAGVSQSPRYKVTKRGQDVALRCDPISGHVSLYWYRQALGQGPEFLTYFNYEAQQDKSGLPNDRFSAERPEGSISTLTIQRTEQRDSAMYRCASSTQGHSYNEQFFGPGTRLTVL.

The genes are TRBV5-8 and TRBJ1-5; 7 nucleotides match TRBD1. CDR1 and CDR2 (germline): SGHTS, YDEGEE. The CDR3 spans 16 residues. The junction had 4 bases not matched to a gene; V was cut back by 0 bases and J by 1 base. The CDR3 DNA sequence: TGTGCCAGCAGCTTGGACAGGGGTGCCAGCAATCAGCCCCAGCATTTT. It specifies CASSLDRGASNQPQHF. Together with reference TRBV5-8 and TRBJ1-5, the CDR3 gives the full variable domain: EAGVTQSPTHLIKTRGQQATLRCSPISGHTSVYWYQQALGLGLQFLLWYDEGEERNRGNFPPRFSGRQFPNYSSELNVNALELEDSALYLCASSLDRGASNQPQHFGDGTRLSIL.

V gene TRBV5-1 combines with J gene TRBJ2-1, with 14 bases lining up with TRBD2. CDR3 length: 17 amino acids. Germline V gene lookup returns CDR1 SGHRS and CDR2 YFSETQ. With V trimmed by 4 bases and J by 6 bases, 9 bases remained unmatched. The CDR3 DNA is TGCGCCAGCAGCCTACGACACGGGACTAGCGGGAGCAATGAGCAGTTCTTC. Its translation is CASSLRHGTSGSNEQFF.

The gene calls are TRBV28 and TRBJ1-3, with TRBD1 matching over 8 bases. CDR1 is MDHEN and CDR2 is SYDVKM in the germline V gene. The ends lost 5 bases at V and 5 bases at J; junction bases unmatched: 5. The CDR3 is 14 residues long. The CDR3 region is CASSLQGGRNTIYF. CDR3 DNA: TGTGCCAGCAGTCTACAGGGGGGCCGAAACACCATATATTTT.

The chain carries TRBV2 and TRBJ1-2; 8 positions agree with TRBD1. CDR3 length equals 13 residues. Germline V gene lookup returns CDR1 SNHLY and CDR2 FYNNEI. The trim removed 9 bases at V and 4 bases at J, leaving 7 bases unmatched. CDR3 sequence reads: CARETGESYGYTF. The CDR3 DNA reads as TGTGCCAGAGAGACAGGGGAAAGCTATGGCTACACCTTC. The full variable domain, in which reference TRBV2 and TRBJ1-2 provide the parts outside the CDR3, is EPEVTQTPSHQVTQMGQEVILRCVPISNHLYFYWYRQILGQKVEFLVSFYNNEISEKSEIFDDQFSVERPDGSNFTLKIRSTKLEDSAMYFCARETGESYGYTFGSGTRLTVV.

The chain employs TRBV19 and TRBJ2-1, with TRBD2 matching over 9 bases. Germline V lookup: CDR1 LNHDA, CDR2 SQIVND (reference sequence). CDR3 length equals 16 residues. V lost 3 bases and J lost 3; bases outside the gene matches: 6. The CDR3 DNA follows: TGTGCCAGTAGTATTCTTGCGGGAGGGGTCTACAATGAGCAGTTCTTC. This gives the protein CASSILAGGVYNEQFF.

The V gene is TRBV6-5, the J gene TRBJ1-2; 10 positions match TRBD1. The CDR3 runs 12 residues. J lost 3 bases, V lost 9 bases, and 1 base had no gene match. Germline V gene lookup returns CDR1 MNHEY and CDR2 SVGAGI. The CDR3 reads CASGQGDYGYTF. In DNA form, the CDR3 reads TGTGCCAGTGGACAGGGGGACTATGGCTACACCTTC.

V usage is TRBV4-2 and J usage is TRBJ1-5; a possible D gene is TRBD1 (5 bases). CDR1 and CDR2 (germline): LGHNA, YNFKEQ. The V end was cut by 0 bases, the J end by 9 bases, with 12 bases between. The CDR3 has 14 amino acids. CDR3 region: CASSQEGLGWPQHF. The CDR3 DNA reads TGTGCCAGCAGCCAAGAGGGGCTGGGATGGCCCCAGCATTTT.

This sequence joins TRBV7-3 and TRBJ1-1; TRBD1 agrees at 7 bases. The trim removed 4 bases at V and 5 bases at J, leaving 7 bases unmatched. Per germline, CDR1 SGHTA and CDR2 FQGTGA. This CDR3 has 14 residues. The CDR3 DNA is TGTGCCAGCAGCTCCCAGACAGGGTGGACTGAAGCTTTCTTT. Its translation: CASSSQTGWTEAFF.